What follows are 31 T cell receptor beta chains derived from one specimen sequenced in a study of OX40 agonist ivuxolimab in advanced cancers. Repertoires were generated with immunoSEQ multiplex PCR, while TCRdb's copy carries only in-frame clones and drops some. The repertoire includes more than 90,000 clones, roughly four fifths of them detected once, and less than 6% sits in the top ten. Sequenced here: CD4+ or CD8+ T cells sorted from blood, sampled in a trial of the OX40 agonist ivuxolimab. The receptors derive from an adult with an advanced solid tumor such as melanoma, head and neck, liver or kidney cancer.

This chain joins TRBV30 and TRBJ1-5; 9 bases are a match to TRBD1. CDR3 length: 13 residues. V lost 3 bases, J lost 6 bases, and 3 bases stayed unmatched. The germline V gene encodes CDR1 GTSNPN and CDR2 SVGIG (reference sequence). The chain's CDR3 is CAWSGQGSQPQHF. The CDR3 region has the DNA TGTGCCTGGAGCGGACAGGGGAGTCAGCCCCAGCATTTT.

In its sample, this clone was seen a few times. This rearrangement joins TRBV5-1 to TRBJ2-1; the D gene is possibly TRBD2 (5 bases). The CDR3 consists of 12 residues. Germline V gene data show CDR1 as SGHRS and CDR2 as YFSETQ. V shed 4 bases and J shed 10 bases, with 12 bases lying between them. CDR3 sequence: CASSVSSWEQFF. DNA of the CDR3: TGCGCCAGCAGCGTCTCTAGCTGGGAGCAGTTCTTC.

The V and J genes are TRBV9 and TRBJ2-1, with 11 bases fitting TRBD2. The CDR3 extends over 15 amino acids. Germline V gene sequence: CDR1 SGDLS, CDR2 YYNGEE. V gave up 0 bases and J gave up 5 bases; unmatched junction bases: 1. CDR3 in DNA: TGTGCCAGCAGCGTAGGGGGACTAGCGGACAATGAGCAGTTCTTC. Protein product: CASSVGGLADNEQFF.

This chain connects TRBV5-6 to TRBJ2-7, with 10 positions matching TRBD1. Germline CDR1 SGHDT, CDR2 YYEEEE. CDR3 length: 15 amino acids. Trimming cost V 3 bases and J 2 bases; bases outside gene matches: 5. The CDR3 nucleotides read TGTGCCAGCAGCTCCTCCGGGACAGGGGCCTACGAGCAGTACTTC. As protein: CASSSSGTGAYEQYF.

The rearrangement links TRBV19 to TRBJ1-2; 12 positions match TRBD1. The CDR3 extends over 15 amino acids. V shed 5 bases and J 5 bases; nucleotides not matched to a gene: 6. The germline V gene encodes CDR1 LNHDA and CDR2 SQIVND (reference sequence). DNA for the CDR3: TGTGCCAGTAGTGCCTGGGACAGGGGGCTGTATGGCTACACCTTC. It yields the protein CASSAWDRGLYGYTF. Full variable domain (outside the CDR3, taken from reference TRBV19 and TRBJ1-2): DGGITQSPKYLFRKEGQNVTLSCEQNLNHDAMYWYRQDPGQGLRLIYYSQIVNDFQKGDIAEGYSVSREKKESFPLTVTSAQKNPTAFYLCASSAWDRGLYGYTFGSGTRLTVV.

The chain joins TRBV6-6 to TRBJ1-2, with no clear D. The germline CDR1 and CDR2 sequences are MNHNY and SVGAGI (reference sequence). Trimming stripped 2 bases from V and 0 bases from J, with 10 bases between. The CDR3 has 15 residues. Here the CDR3 reads CASSYPDGSNYGYTF. The CDR3 nucleotides are TGTGCCAGCAGTTACCCGGACGGCTCTAACTATGGCTACACCTTC.

This rearrangement joins TRBV9 to TRBJ2-1, with 8 bases that match TRBD2. The CDR3 length is 16 residues. Germline values: CDR1 SGDLS, CDR2 YYNGEE. With V trimmed by 6 bases and J by 7 bases, 15 bases remained unmatched. This CDR3 reads CASTQALGGAVNEQFF. The CDR3 DNA is TGTGCCAGCACCCAGGCGCTCGGGGGGGCCGTGAATGAGCAGTTCTTC.

This clone was seen a handful of times. J is TRBJ2-7 and V is TRBV7-2, with 9 bases fitting TRBD1. This CDR3 is 16 amino acids long. After removal of 1 base from V and 5 bases from J, the junction contained 9 bases not matched to a gene. Germline loops: CDR1 SGHTA, CDR2 FQGNSA. The CDR3 loop reads CASSLGPGQGVNEQYF. CDR3 DNA: TGTGCCAGCAGCTTAGGCCCGGGACAGGGTGTCAACGAGCAGTACTTC.

The chain recombines TRBV5-8 with TRBJ1-2; D perhaps matches TRBD1 (5 bases). The CDR3 is 13 residues long. Trimming removed 5 bases at V and 8 bases at J, with 16 bases between. Germline CDR1 and CDR2: SGHTS and YDEGEE. The CDR3 reads CASRLTGGGGYTF. The CDR3 DNA is TGTGCCAGCAGGCTTACAGGTGGTGGAGGCTACACCTTC.

The chain joins TRBV19 to TRBJ1-2; the D is unclear. CDR1 and CDR2 (germline): LNHDA, SQIVND (reference sequence). This CDR3 comprises 12 residues. V shed 4 bases and J shed 4 bases, with 7 bases lying between them. CDR3 bases: TGTGCCAGTAGTAAAGGGTTCTATGGCTACACCTTC. It specifies CASSKGFYGYTF.

The chain links TRBV6-5 to TRBJ1-1; a weak D match, TRBD1 (5 bases). CDR3 length: 15 amino acids. V was clipped by 5 bases and J by 0 bases, with 13 bases between them. Germline CDR1 MNHEY, CDR2 SVGAGI. CDR3 loop: CASSPVDRLNTEAFF. The CDR3 DNA reads TGTGCCAGCAGTCCCGTAGACAGATTGAACACTGAAGCTTTCTTT.

The V gene is TRBV18, the J gene TRBJ2-7; no clear D gene. The CDR3 contains 13 residues. Trimming stripped 5 bases from V and 1 base from J, with 9 bases between. Per the germline V gene, CDR1 is KGHSH and CDR2 is LQKENI. The DNA of the CDR3 is TGTGCCAGCTCAAGGACCACGTCCTACGAGCAGTACTTC. Protein sequence: CASSRTTSYEQYF.

The V gene is TRBV29-1, the J gene TRBJ2-2, with 7 bases lining up with TRBD1. Germline V lookup: CDR1 SQVTM, CDR2 ANQGSEA. The junction had 12 bases not matched to a gene; V was cut back by 6 bases and J by 5 bases. The CDR3 has 15 amino acids. CDR3 sequence reads: CSVAIQGRKTGELFF. The CDR3 DNA reads as TGCAGCGTCGCCATACAGGGGCGCAAAACCGGGGAGCTGTTTTTT.

The chain combines TRBV12-5 with TRBJ2-3; TRBD2 is a possible D gene (7 bases). Trimming removed 7 bases from V and 4 bases from J, with 15 bases in between. Germline V gene lookup returns CDR1 LGHNT and CDR2 FRNRAP. CDR3 length equals 14 residues. CDR3 bases: TGTGCTAGTGCCCCCGGGGGGCGGCCAGATACGCAGTATTTT. This sequence encodes CASAPGGRPDTQYF. The full variable domain, with the rest looked up from reference TRBV12-5 and TRBJ2-3, is DARVTQTPRHKVTEMGQEVTMRCQPILGHNTVFWYRQTMMQGLELLAYFRNRAPLDDSGMPKDRFSAEMPDATLATLKIQPSEPRDSAVYFCASAPGGRPDTQYFGPGTRLTVL.

The chain joins TRBV5-1 to TRBJ1-2; TRBD1 might be the D (6 bases). Trimming took off 2 bases at V and 4 bases at J, with 15 bases between the two ends. The CDR3 totals 15 residues. The germline V gene has CDR1 SGHRS and CDR2 YFSETQ. The CDR3 DNA follows: TGCGCCAGCAGCTTTGGGGGCCCGAAGACCTATGGCTACACCTTC. Amino acids: CASSFGGPKTYGYTF.

This sequence joins TRBV5-1 and TRBJ2-1; 9 bases line up with TRBD2. V lost 5 bases to trimming and J lost 7 bases; unmatched junction nucleotides: 13. This CDR3 spans 16 amino acids. Germline CDR1 and CDR2: SGHRS and YFSETQ. DNA for the CDR3: TGCGCCAGCAGTGGGTCCGGAGGGGCGGGAGGGAATGAGCAGTTCTTC. Translation: CASSGSGGAGGNEQFF.

The chain employs TRBV27 and TRBJ1-1, with TRBD1 identical over 7 bases. Unmatched junction bases numbered 5, after V lost 3 bases and J lost 4 bases. This CDR3 spans 14 amino acids. Per the germline V gene, CDR1 is MNHEY and CDR2 is SMNVEV (reference sequence). The CDR3 region is CASSFRQGGTEAFF. The CDR3 DNA reads as TGTGCCAGCAGTTTCAGACAGGGAGGCACTGAAGCTTTCTTT.

CDR3 in DNA: TGTGCCAGCAGTCCGGGACTAGCGTCGAACACCGGGGAGCTGTTTTTT. Protein sequence: CASSPGLASNTGELFF. The chain carries TRBV2 and TRBJ2-2, with 10 bases fitting TRBD2. The CDR3 consists of 16 residues. V lost 5 bases and J lost 0; bases outside the gene matches: 3. Per the germline V gene, CDR1 is SNHLY and CDR2 is FYNNEI.

The chain recombines TRBV11-3 with TRBJ2-1; D gene uncertain. CDR1 is SGHNT, CDR2 YENEEA, per germline. The CDR3 has 14 residues. Deletions cut 0 bases from V and 4 bases from J, with 7 bases between. The CDR3 loop reads CASSLDQKYNEQFF. DNA of the CDR3: TGTGCCAGCAGCTTAGACCAGAAGTACAATGAGCAGTTCTTC.

This clone was counted a few times. The chain joins TRBV15 to TRBJ1-1, with D unresolved. This CDR3 is built from 13 residues. The germline V gene encodes CDR1 LNHNV and CDR2 YYDKDF (reference sequence). V dropped 3 bases and J dropped 3 bases, with 8 bases sitting between them. The CDR3 region has the DNA TGTGCCACCAGCAGGACCCAAGACACTGAAGCTTTCTTT. Translating it yields CATSRTQDTEAFF.

Concerning this clone itself: A junction boundary mismatches the germline segment, possibly from a read error. This chain connects TRBV5-8 to TRBJ1-2; TRBD1 matches at 7 bases. The CDR3 is made up of 8 amino acids. Per the germline V gene, CDR1 is SGHTS and CDR2 is YDEGEE. The CDR3 region has the DNA TGTGCCAGCCACAGGGGTAACTTC. Its protein is CASHRGNF.

CDR3 loop: CSAHVREGRGGQFF. CDR3 sequence (DNA): TGCAGCGCTCACGTTCGGGAGGGCCGTGGCGGGCAGTTCTTC. The chain recombines TRBV29-1 with TRBJ2-1; 8 bases map to TRBD2. V was clipped by 7 bases and J by 12 bases; unmatched bases: 17. This CDR3 spans 14 amino acids. Germline CDR1 is SQVTM and CDR2 is ANQGSEA.

The chain has TRBV9 and TRBJ2-3, with 10 nucleotides matching TRBD2. With 4 bases clipped from V and 2 bases from J, the junction kept 4 bases outside the gene matches. This CDR3 has 15 amino acids. Germline V lookup: CDR1 SGDLS, CDR2 YYNGEE. The CDR3 reads CASSQLAGPTDTQYF. In DNA, the CDR3 is TGTGCCAGCAGCCAACTAGCGGGGCCCACAGATACGCAGTATTTT.

The chain is built from TRBV9 and TRBJ2-4; 10 bases agree with TRBD2. J was trimmed by 1 base and V by 0 bases; bases with no gene match: 10. CDR3 size: 19 residues. Germline CDR1 is SGDLS and CDR2 is YYNGEE. The CDR3 loop is CASSVGPAGGPGAKNIQYF. CDR3 nucleotides: TGTGCCAGCAGCGTAGGCCCAGCGGGGGGGCCGGGGGCCAAAAACATTCAGTACTTC.

This clone was seen only once. The chain carries TRBV10-3 and TRBJ2-7; 7 bases align to TRBD2. In germline, CDR1 is ENHRY, CDR2 SYGVKD. This CDR3 is 14 amino acids long. The J segment lost 3 bases and the V segment lost 2 bases, leaving 4 bases of the junction unmatched. This CDR3 is CAISEVRTSYEQYF. CDR3 nucleotides: TGTGCCATCAGTGAGGTTAGGACTAGCTACGAGCAGTACTTC.

The chain joins TRBV6-5 to TRBJ1-3, with a possible D match to TRBD1 (5 bases). This CDR3 is 15 amino acids long. Germline V gene lookup returns CDR1 MNHEY and CDR2 SVGAGI. V was clipped by 2 bases and J by 1 base, with 9 bases between them. Here the CDR3 reads CASSYEGISGNTIYF. For the CDR3, the DNA is TGTGCCAGCAGTTACGAGGGGATATCTGGAAACACCATATATTTT.

This rearrangement joins TRBV6-5 to TRBJ1-2, with a tentative D call TRBD1 (5 bases). Germline values: CDR1 MNHEY, CDR2 SVGAGI. Trimming left V 10 bases short and J 8 bases short, with 17 bases between. The CDR3 spans 12 residues. The CDR3 protein is CATLRDSGGYTF. In nucleotides, the CDR3 is TGTGCCACCCTCCGGGACTCGGGGGGCTACACCTTC.

This clone has a single count. The rearrangement links TRBV2 to TRBJ1-4; D possibly corresponds to TRBD1 (6 bases). Trimming removed 5 bases from V and 13 bases from J, with 11 bases in between. The CDR3 contains 11 residues. Germline loops: CDR1 SNHLY, CDR2 FYNNEI. Here the CDR3 DNA reads TGTGCCAGCAGTTCTCAAGGGGGACTGTTTTTT. The encoded protein is CASSSQGGLFF.

The sample holds one count of this clone. A read error may account for a junction end that differs from germline. This chain links TRBV7-3 with TRBJ2-3, with 12 nucleotides matching TRBD1. The CDR3 consists of 15 residues. Per the germline V gene, CDR1 is SGHTA and CDR2 is FQGTGA. The CDR3 DNA sequence: TGTGCCAGCAGCTTTGGGACAGGGGGCACGGATACGCAGTATTTT. Translation: CASSFGTGGTDTQYF.

The rearrangement joins TRBV2 to TRBJ1-1, with a possible D match to TRBD1 (5 bases). The germline V gene encodes CDR1 SNHLY and CDR2 FYNNEI. The CDR3 contains 14 residues. Trimming stripped 6 bases from V and 2 bases from J, with 13 bases between. Written as DNA, the CDR3 is TGTGCCAGCAGCAGAGGGACTGGAAACACTGAAGCTTTCTTT. Translating it yields CASSRGTGNTEAFF.

The rearrangement uses TRBV7-6 and TRBJ2-1; D may be TRBD2 (6 bases). The ends were cut back, 5 bases at V and 6 bases at J, with 20 bases in the middle. Germline lookup yields CDR1 SGHVS and CDR2 FNYEAQ. The CDR3 is made up of 16 amino acids. CDR3 in DNA: TGTGCCAGCAGCGCACCGGGACCCGGGGGTCCCAATGAGCAGTTCTTC. Its translation: CASSAPGPGGPNEQFF. Looking up the rest from reference TRBV7-6 and TRBJ2-1 gives the full variable domain: GAGVSQSPRYKVTKRGQDVALRCDPISGHVSLYWYRQALGQGPEFLTYFNYEAQQDKSGLPNDRFSAERPEGSISTLTIQRTEQRDSAMYRCASSAPGPGGPNEQFFGPGTRLTVL.